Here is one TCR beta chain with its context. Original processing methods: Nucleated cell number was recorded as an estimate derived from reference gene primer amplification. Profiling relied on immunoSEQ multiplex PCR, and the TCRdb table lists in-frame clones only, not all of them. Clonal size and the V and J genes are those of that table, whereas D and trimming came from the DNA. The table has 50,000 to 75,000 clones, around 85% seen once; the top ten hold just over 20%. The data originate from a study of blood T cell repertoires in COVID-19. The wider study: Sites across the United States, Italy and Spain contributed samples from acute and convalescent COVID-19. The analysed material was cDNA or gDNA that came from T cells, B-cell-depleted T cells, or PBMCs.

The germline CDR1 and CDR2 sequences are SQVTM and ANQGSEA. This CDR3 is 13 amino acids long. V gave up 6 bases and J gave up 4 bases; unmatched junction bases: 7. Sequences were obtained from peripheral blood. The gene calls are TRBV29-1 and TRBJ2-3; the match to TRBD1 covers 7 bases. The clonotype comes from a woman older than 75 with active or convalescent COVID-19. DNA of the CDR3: TGCAGCGTCGGACCCACAGGGGCAGATACGCAGTATTTT. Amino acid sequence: CSVGPTGADTQYF.